This passage covers 16 T cell receptor beta chains from one sample sequenced in a study of cytomegalovirus exposure and HLA in healthy donors. Primers for the PCR totalled 60 Vbeta and 13 Jbeta. Assay used: immunoSEQ multiplex PCR; TCRdb lists only in-frame clones, some missing. The sample gives about 180,000 clones, around 85% of which show up once; 1% is in the top ten. Source material: PBMCs. These receptors all come from a boy aged 2 to 9 in good health and CMV-seronegative.

The chain joins TRBV6-5 to TRBJ2-6; 7 bases match TRBD1. J gave up 2 bases and V 6 bases, and 1 base lay outside the gene matches. Germline-derived CDR1 and CDR2 are MNHEY and SVGAGI. CDR3 length equals 14 residues. The CDR3 reads CASSRGTGANVLTF. For the CDR3, the DNA is TGTGCCAGCAGCAGGGGGACTGGGGCCAACGTCCTGACTTTC.

The rearrangement links TRBV6-1 to TRBJ1-2, with D maybe TRBD1 (6 bases). Trimming stripped 5 bases from V and 6 bases from J, with 19 bases between. The CDR3 contains 15 residues. From germline, CDR1 is MNHNS and CDR2 SASEGT. CDR3 in amino acids: CASSNGQTDPNGYTF. CDR3 in DNA: TGTGCCAGCAGTAATGGACAGACAGACCCCAATGGCTACACCTTC.

The chain recombines TRBV27 with TRBJ2-5; 7 bases align to TRBD1. Germline CDR1 reads MNHEY; CDR2 reads SMNVEV (reference sequence). This CDR3 region has 15 residues. After removal of 1 base from V and 1 base from J, the junction contained 3 bases not matched to a gene. The CDR3 sequence is CASSLYEGAQETQYF. CDR3 sequence (DNA): TGTGCCAGCAGTTTATATGAGGGGGCCCAAGAGACCCAGTACTTC.

This chain links TRBV11-2 with TRBJ1-1, with D unclear. The CDR3 loop spans 17 amino acids. Germline CDR1 is SGHAT and CDR2 is FQNNGV. Trimming pared 5 bases from V and 0 bases from J, leaving 19 bases between. The CDR3 reads CASSGGPGETMNTEAFF. The CDR3 DNA is TGTGCCAGCAGCGGAGGGCCGGGCGAGACAATGAACACTGAAGCTTTCTTT.

The rearrangement uses TRBV11-3 and TRBJ2-1, with 15 bases lining up with TRBD2. The CDR3 is made up of 17 amino acids. J lost 9 bases, V lost 5 bases, and 11 bases had no gene match. Germline values: CDR1 SGHNT, CDR2 YENEEA. The CDR3 protein is CASSPGLAGGLESEQFF. Here the CDR3 DNA reads TGTGCCAGCAGCCCGGGACTAGCGGGGGGCCTGGAGAGTGAGCAGTTCTTC.

The chain carries TRBV27 and TRBJ2-3; 8 nucleotides align to TRBD1. The CDR3 extends over 15 amino acids. Trimming removed 0 bases from V and 3 bases from J; junction bases left unmatched: 2. The germline V gene has CDR1 MNHEY and CDR2 SMNVEV (reference sequence). The CDR3 bases are TGTGCCAGCAGTTTATCGGACAGGGTTACAGATACGCAGTATTTT. This translates into CASSLSDRVTDTQYF.

CDR3 bases: TGTGCCACCAGCTCGGACAGGGTCAATGAGCAGTTCTTC. Protein sequence: CATSSDRVNEQFF. The V and J genes are TRBV15 and TRBJ2-1; 8 bases align to TRBD1. Germline values: CDR1 LNHNV, CDR2 YYDKDF (reference sequence). After removal of 5 bases from V and 6 bases from J, the junction contained 3 bases not matched to a gene. This CDR3 contains 13 residues.

This clone was counted once. The V and J genes are TRBV4-2 and TRBJ2-2; 13 positions match TRBD2. After removal of 4 bases from V and 4 bases from J, the junction contained 12 bases not matched to a gene. Germline-derived CDR1 and CDR2 are LGHNA and YNFKEQ. The CDR3 runs to 19 residues. This chain's CDR3 is CASSPFHRTSGRITGELFF. The CDR3 bases are TGTGCCAGCAGCCCCTTCCATCGGACTAGCGGGAGAATCACCGGGGAGCTGTTTTTT.

The chain carries TRBV14 and TRBJ2-5, with 10 bases aligning to TRBD2. V shed 4 bases, J shed 2 bases, and the junction held 4 bases outside the gene matches. The CDR3 sequence is 15 residues long. The V gene's germline CDR1 is SGHDN and CDR2 FVKESK. CDR3: CASSPWTSGQETQYF. CDR3 nucleotide sequence: TGTGCCAGCAGCCCCTGGACTAGCGGACAAGAGACCCAGTACTTC.

This clone appeared once. The rearrangement links TRBV7-2 to TRBJ1-2, with TRBD1 as a possible D gene (5 bases). The germline V and J ends were trimmed by 5 bases and 6 bases, with 16 bases remaining between them. CDR3 length equals 14 residues. CDR1 and CDR2 from the germline V gene are SGHTA and FQGNSA. CDR3 protein: CASSPPVRGDGYTF. The CDR3 region has the DNA TGTGCCAGCAGCCCGCCGGTTCGGGGGGATGGCTACACCTTC.

This chain uses TRBV28 with TRBJ2-5; TRBD2 aligns across 8 bases. CDR3 length: 13 residues. The V gene end was trimmed by 6 bases and the J gene end by 3 bases; junction bases not matched to a gene: 3. Looked up from germline, CDR1 is MDHEN and CDR2 is SYDVKM. The CDR3 spells CASRWGLEETQYF. CDR3 sequence (DNA): TGTGCCAGCAGATGGGGACTAGAAGAGACCCAGTACTTC.

The chain has TRBV7-2 and TRBJ2-7, with 7 positions matching TRBD1. Per the germline V gene, CDR1 is SGHTA and CDR2 is FQGNSA. The CDR3 runs 15 residues. V dropped 5 bases and J dropped 5; count of bases not matched to a gene: 12. CDR3 coding DNA: TGTGCCAGCAGCCCTACAGGGGAGTATATCCACGAGCAGTACTTC. Its protein product is CASSPTGEYIHEQYF.

This clone has more than one count but fewer than ten. CDR3 sequence: CAIIRQGNGNTIYF. CDR3 nucleotide sequence: TGTGCCATCATAAGGCAGGGAAATGGAAACACCATATATTTT. The chain is built from TRBV10-3 and TRBJ1-3, with a weak D call TRBD1 (5 bases). This CDR3 region has 14 residues. Trimming took off 7 bases at V and 3 bases at J, with 13 bases between the two ends. CDR1 and CDR2 (germline): ENHRY, SYGVKD.

This chain links TRBV27 with TRBJ1-3; perhaps TRBD1 as D (5 bases). V lost 7 bases, J lost 1 base, and 20 bases lay in between. This CDR3 comprises 17 residues. CDR1 is MNHEY, CDR2 SMNVEV, per germline (reference sequence). The CDR3 is CASIGARQNNSGNTIYF. For the CDR3, the DNA is TGTGCCAGCATCGGAGCACGACAGAATAATTCTGGAAACACCATATATTTT.

Note on this clone: The junction departs from germline at one end; a sequencing error may be responsible. The chain links TRBV4-2 to TRBJ2-1, with 11 bases lining up with TRBD2. The CDR3 runs to 16 residues. The germline CDR1 and CDR2 sequences are LGHNA and YNFKEQ. In nucleotides, the CDR3 is TGTGCCAGCAGCCGCCTAGCGGGGGGCCTCTACGATGAGCAGTTCTTC. This gives the protein CASSRLAGGLYDEQFF.

V gene TRBV18 combines with J gene TRBJ2-3; 13 bases agree with TRBD2. J was trimmed by 3 bases and V by 3 bases; bases with no gene match: 3. This CDR3 is built from 16 residues. The V gene's germline CDR1 is KGHSH and CDR2 LQKENI. The CDR3 spells CASSPRTSGSTDTQYF. The CDR3 DNA sequence: TGTGCCAGCTCACCGCGGACTAGCGGGAGTACAGATACGCAGTATTTT. Drawing the rest from reference TRBV18 and TRBJ2-3, the complete variable domain is NAGVMQNPRHLVRRRGQEARLRCSPMKGHSHVYWYRQLPEEGLKFMVYLQKENIIDESGMPKERFSAEFPKEGPSILRIQQVVRGDSAAYFCASSPRTSGSTDTQYFGPGTRLTVL.